This TCR beta chain came from a study of T cells after yellow fever vaccination. Study summary: Low-cell-number fractions underwent preparation using SMART-Seq v4 Ultra Low Input. Study findings and constraints: Just a small share of clonotypes turned up in the CD4 compartment as well as the CD8 compartment.

The CDR3 loop spans 13 amino acids. Germline V gene data show CDR1 as LNHDA and CDR2 as SQIVND (reference sequence). The ends were cut back, 2 bases at V and 3 bases at J, with 7 bases in the middle. UMIs were added to TCR cDNA along with a universal primer site when it was made by 5'RACE template switching. TCRdb passed the 5' RACE reads through MiXCR, listing each CDR3 protein once. In the table there are 500,000 to 700,000 distinct CDR3 sequences, 15% to 20% of which are singletons. Remarks on this clonotype: Its antigen is unknown.

This receptor was obtained from a man aged 25-45 years who received the YFV17D yellow fever vaccine. Here the sequenced sample was PBMCs, taken 15 days after the yellow fever booster vaccination. The chain combines TRBV19 with TRBJ2-5, with D hard to call. The CDR3 reads CASSINGKETQYF. CDR3 in DNA: TGTGCCAGTAGTATAAACGGTAAAGAGACCCAGTACTTC. Supplemented by reference TRBV19 and TRBJ2-5, the full variable domain reads DGGITQSPKYLFRKEGQNVTLSCEQNLNHDAMYWYRQDPGQGLRLIYYSQIVNDFQKGDIAEGYSVSREKKESFPLTVTSAQKNPTAFYLCASSINGKETQYFGPGTRLLVL.